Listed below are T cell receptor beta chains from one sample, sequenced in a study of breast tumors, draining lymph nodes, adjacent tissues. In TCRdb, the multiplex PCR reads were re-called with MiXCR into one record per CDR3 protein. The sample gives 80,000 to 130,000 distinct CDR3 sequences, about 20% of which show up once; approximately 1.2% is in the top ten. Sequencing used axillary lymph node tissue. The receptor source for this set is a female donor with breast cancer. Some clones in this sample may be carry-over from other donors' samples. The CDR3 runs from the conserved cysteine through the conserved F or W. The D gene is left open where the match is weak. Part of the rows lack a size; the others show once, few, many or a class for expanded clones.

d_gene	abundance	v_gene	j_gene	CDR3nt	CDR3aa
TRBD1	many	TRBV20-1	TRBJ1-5	TGCAGTGCGGGACAGTTTGGTCAGCCCCAGCATTTT	CSAGQFGQPQHF
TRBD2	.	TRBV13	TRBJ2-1	TGTGCCAGCAGCTTAGGCTCAAACCCGACTAGCGGGAGAGGGGGTGCAGGGGAGCAGTTCTTC	CASSLGSNPTSGRGGAGEQFF
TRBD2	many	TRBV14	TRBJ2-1	TGTGCCAGCAGCCAAGGGGGAGCGGGGGGTATCGTGGAGCAGTTCTTC	CASSQGGAGGIVEQFF
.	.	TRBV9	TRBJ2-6	TGTGCCAGCAGCGGAGTAGCCCCAGGGAATGGGGCCAACGTCCTGACTTTC	CASSGVAPGNGANVLTF
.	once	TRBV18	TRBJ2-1	TGTGCCAGCTCACCAGCCTCCGGATTATACAATGAGCAGTTCTTC	CASSPASGLYNEQFF
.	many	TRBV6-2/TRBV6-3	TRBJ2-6	TGTGCCAGCAGTCACGCCTCTGGGGCCAACGTCCTGACTTTC	CASSHASGANVLTF
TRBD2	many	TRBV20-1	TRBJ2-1	TGCAGCTCGACTACTAGCGGAAGGATGGGCGGTGAGCAGTTCTTC	CSSTTSGRMGGEQFF
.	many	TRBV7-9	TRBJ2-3	TGTGCCAGCAGCTTGGGCGGGTCTAGCAACACAGATACGCAGTATTTT	CASSLGGSSNTDTQYF
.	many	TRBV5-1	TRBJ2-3	TGCGCCAGCAGCTTGGTGGGGGATTGGACAGATACGCAGTATTTT	CASSLVGDWTDTQYF
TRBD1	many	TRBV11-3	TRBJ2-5	TGTGCCAGCAGCTCTGGACAGGGGTACCAAGAGACCCAGTACTTC	CASSSGQGYQETQYF
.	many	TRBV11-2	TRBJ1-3	TGTGCCAGCAGAATGACCGTCTCCCCTGGAAACACCATATATTTT	CASRMTVSPGNTIYF
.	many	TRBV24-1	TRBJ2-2	TGTGCCACCAGTGAAATAAGCGCGACGCGACCGAACACCGGGGAGCTGTTTTTT	CATSEISATRPNTGELFF
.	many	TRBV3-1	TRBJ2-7	TGTGCCAGCAGCCAAGATATGTCGCCGTACGAGCAGTACTTC	CASSQDMSPYEQYF
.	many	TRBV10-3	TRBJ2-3	TGTGCCATCGGAAGCACAGATACGCAGTATTTT	CAIGSTDTQYF
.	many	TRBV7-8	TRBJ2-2	TGTGCCAGCAGCTCTCTCGTTGACCTCGAGGAGCTGTTTTTT	CASSSLVDLEELFF
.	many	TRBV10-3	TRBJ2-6	TGTGCCGTCCAATCGGGACACTCTGGGGCCAACGTCCTGACTTTC	CAVQSGHSGANVLTF
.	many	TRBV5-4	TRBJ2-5	TGTGCCAGCAGCCTCCTAGGGGACCAAGAGACCCAGTACTTC	CASSLLGDQETQYF
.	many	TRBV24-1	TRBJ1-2	TGTGCCACCAGTGATGTCAAAAGGAACTATGGCTACACCTTC	CATSDVKRNYGYTF
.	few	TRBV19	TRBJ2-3	TGTGCCAGTAGTACCTACCGGGGTTTCACAGATACGCAGTATTTT	CASSTYRGFTDTQYF
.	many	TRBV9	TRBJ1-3	TGTGCCAGCAGCGGGGGAAGACAGGTCCCGGGCACCATATATTTT	CASSGGRQVPGTIYF
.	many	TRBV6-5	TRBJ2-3	TGTGCCAGCCGCAGGGGTTTTAGGACAGATACGCAGTATTTT	CASRRGFRTDTQYF
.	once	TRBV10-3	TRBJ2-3	TGTGCCGTCAGGCGGGACTCTACGCAGTACTTT	CAVRRDSTQYF
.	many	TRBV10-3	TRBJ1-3	TGTGCCATCAGTGACAGCTCTGGAAACACCATATATTTT	CAISDSSGNTIYF
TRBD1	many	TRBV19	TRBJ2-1	TGTGCCAGTATGACAGGGTCAGCTGAGCAGTTCTTC	CASMTGSAEQFF
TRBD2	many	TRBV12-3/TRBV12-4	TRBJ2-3	TGTGCCAGCAGCAGGACTAGCGGGAGGCCGGGCGGAGATACGCAGTATTTT	CASSRTSGRPGGDTQYF
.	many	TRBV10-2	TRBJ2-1	TGCGCCAGCGTCGGGACTCCATCCTACAATGAGCAGTTCTTC	CASVGTPSYNEQFF
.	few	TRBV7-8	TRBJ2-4	TGTGCCAGCAGCTTCTCGAATAGGCGGGGCGCCAAAAACATTCAGTACTTC	CASSFSNRRGAKNIQYF
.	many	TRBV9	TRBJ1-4	TGTGCCAGCAGCCGAGAGGAGGGCCGGGATGAAAAACTGTTTTTT	CASSREEGRDEKLFF
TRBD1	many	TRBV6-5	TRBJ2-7	TGTGCCAGCAGTGACAGGGGACAGAACTACGAGCAGTACTTC	CASSDRGQNYEQYF
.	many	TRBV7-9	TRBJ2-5	TGTGCCAGCAGCTTAGCGGGGGGCCCCGAGACCCAGTACTTC	CASSLAGGPETQYF
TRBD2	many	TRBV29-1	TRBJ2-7	TGCAGCGTTGGAATAGCGGGAGGGCTGGACGAGCAGTACTTC	CSVGIAGGLDEQYF
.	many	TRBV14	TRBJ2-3	TGTGCCAGCAGCCAAGATCTAGCAGATACGCAGTATTTT	CASSQDLADTQYF
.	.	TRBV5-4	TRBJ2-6	TGTGCCAGCAGCCGGACCTTAAAAGGTGGTGGGGCCAACGTCCTGACTTTC	CASSRTLKGGGANVLTF
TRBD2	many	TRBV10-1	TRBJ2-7	TGCGCCAGCAGTTCGGGGGGGGGGGAGCAGTACTTC	CASSSGGGEQYF
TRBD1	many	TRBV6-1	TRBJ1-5	TGTGCCAGCGGCGGCAGGGGGCTTCGCGGCAATCAGCCCCAGCATTTT	CASGGRGLRGNQPQHF
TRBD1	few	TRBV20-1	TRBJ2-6	TGCAGTGCTAAGGGACAGATACTCTCTGGGGCCAACGTCCTGACTTTC	CSAKGQILSGANVLTF
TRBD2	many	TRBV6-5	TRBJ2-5	TGTGCCAGCAGTTGGGGGACTAGCAAAGAGACCCAGTACTTC	CASSWGTSKETQYF
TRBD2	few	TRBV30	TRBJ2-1	TGTGCCTGGAGTGTACTTTATAGCGGGAGCCCGAATGAGCAGTTCTTC	CAWSVLYSGSPNEQFF
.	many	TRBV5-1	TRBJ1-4	TGCGCCAGCAGCTTGTCCGGGGCAACTAATGAAAAACTGTTTTTT	CASSLSGATNEKLFF
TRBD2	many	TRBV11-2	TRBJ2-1	TGTGCCAGCAGCTTACGTCTAGCGGGGGGTTTCTCCTACAATGAGCAGTTCTTC	CASSLRLAGGFSYNEQFF
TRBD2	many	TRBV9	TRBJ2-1	TGTGCCAGCAGCGTAGCTACGGGGGGCTCCTACAATGAGCAGTTCTTC	CASSVATGGSYNEQFF
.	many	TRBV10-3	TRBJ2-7	TGTGCCATCAGTGAGCAGTCAACCTGGCGGTACTTC	CAISEQSTWRYF
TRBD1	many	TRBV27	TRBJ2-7	TGTGCCAGCAGTAAGGGACAGGGGGTTCACGAGCAGTACTTC	CASSKGQGVHEQYF
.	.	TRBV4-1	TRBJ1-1	TGCGCCAGCAGAGGGCAGTTGAACACTGAAGCTTTCTTT	CASRGQLNTEAFF
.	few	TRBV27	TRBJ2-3	TGTGCCAGCCCTCTAACAGATACGCAGTATTTT	CASPLTDTQYF
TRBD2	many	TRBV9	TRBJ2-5	TGTGCCAGCAGCATCCGTTGGACTAGCGGGGAGACCCAGTACTTC	CASSIRWTSGETQYF
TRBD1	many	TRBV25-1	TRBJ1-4	TGTGCCAGCAGTGATACGGGACAGGGGGTTGAAAAACTGTTTTTT	CASSDTGQGVEKLFF
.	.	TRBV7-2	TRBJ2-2	TGTGCCAGCAGCTCTAAGGCCACCGGGATCCTGAACACCGGGGAGCTGTTTTTT	CASSSKATGILNTGELFF
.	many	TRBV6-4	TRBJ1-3	TGTGCCAGCAGTGACGCGTCTCCTGGGAACACCATATATTTT	CASSDASPGNTIYF
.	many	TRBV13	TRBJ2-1	TGTGCCAGCAGCTTAGACCAGGGGGGTTCGAATGAGCAGTTCTTC	CASSLDQGGSNEQFF
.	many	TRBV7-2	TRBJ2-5	TGTGCCAGCAGCTTAGGGAGGGAGACCCAGTACTTC	CASSLGRETQYF
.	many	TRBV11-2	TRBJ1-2	TGTGCCAGCAGCTCTACGCGGACAGCCCTGGGGGGCTACACCTTC	CASSSTRTALGGYTF
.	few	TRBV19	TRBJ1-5	TGTGCCAGTAGGGCCCAGACAGCCCAAGCCCAGCATTTT	CASRAQTAQAQHF
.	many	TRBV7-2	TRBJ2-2	TGTGCCAGCAGCTTAGAGGTCGGGGAGCTGTTTTTT	CASSLEVGELFF
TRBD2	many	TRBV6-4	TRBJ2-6	TGTGCCAGCAGTGACGTTAGCGGGGACGGGGCCAACGTCCTGACTTTC	CASSDVSGDGANVLTF